The T cell receptor (beta chain) under discussion was sequenced for a study of T cell clusters in autoimmune cytopenias. Study in general: A median of about 54,000 TRB reads per sample yielded a median approximately 2,500 distinct clonotypes.

This clonotype is classed as medium-sized by frequency. Some 38,000 genome equivalents of blood DNA were amplified for TRB. CDR1 SGHNT and CDR2 YYREEE come from the germline V gene (reference sequence). The CDR3 contains 14 residues. Multiplex touch-down PCR amplified TRB using TRB-A and TRB-B pools in one tube. TCRdb reprocessed the multiplex PCR reads, with one entry per CDR3 protein and no DNA. This repertoire includes around 2,600 distinct CDR3 sequences. This chain joins TRBV5-4 and TRBJ1-2; TCRdb gives TRBD1 as the D gene, but with no DNA this cannot be confirmed. Material for sequencing was peripheral blood. The TCR sequence derives from a human donor with an autoimmune cytopenia or autoimmune hepatitis (not recorded which). The CDR3 here is CASSLGQLGTGYTF.